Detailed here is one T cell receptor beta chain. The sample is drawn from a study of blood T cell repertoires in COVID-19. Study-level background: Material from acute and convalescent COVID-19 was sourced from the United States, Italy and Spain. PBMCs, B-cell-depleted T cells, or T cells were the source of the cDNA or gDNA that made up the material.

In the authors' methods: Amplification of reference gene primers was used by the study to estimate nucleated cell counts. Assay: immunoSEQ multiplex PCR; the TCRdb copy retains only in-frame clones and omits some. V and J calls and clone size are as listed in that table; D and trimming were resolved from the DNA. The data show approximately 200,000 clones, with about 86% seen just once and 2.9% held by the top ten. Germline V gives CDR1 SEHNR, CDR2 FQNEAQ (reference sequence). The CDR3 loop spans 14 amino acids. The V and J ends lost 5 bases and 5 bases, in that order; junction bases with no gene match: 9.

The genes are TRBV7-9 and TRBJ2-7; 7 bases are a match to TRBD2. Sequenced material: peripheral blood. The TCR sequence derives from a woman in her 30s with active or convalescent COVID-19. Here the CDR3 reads CASSIGTTFDEQYF. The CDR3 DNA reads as TGTGCCAGCAGCATTGGGACTACTTTTGACGAGCAGTACTTC.